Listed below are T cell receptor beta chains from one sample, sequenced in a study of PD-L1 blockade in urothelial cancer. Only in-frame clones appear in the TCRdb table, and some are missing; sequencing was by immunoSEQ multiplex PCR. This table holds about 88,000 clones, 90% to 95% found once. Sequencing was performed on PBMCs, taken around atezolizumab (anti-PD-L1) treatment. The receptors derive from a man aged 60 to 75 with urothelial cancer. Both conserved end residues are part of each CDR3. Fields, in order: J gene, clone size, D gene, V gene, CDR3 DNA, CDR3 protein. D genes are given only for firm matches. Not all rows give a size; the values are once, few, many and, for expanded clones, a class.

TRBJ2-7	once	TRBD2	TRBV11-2	TGTGCCAGCACCCCGGCGGGGGGAGGGCCCTACGAGCAGTACTTC	CASTPAGGGPYEQYF
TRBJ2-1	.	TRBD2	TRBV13	TGTGCCAGCAGCTTAGTCCCTAGCGGTCAGTTCTTC	CASSLVPSGQFF
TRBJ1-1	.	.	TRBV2	TGTGCCAGCAGTGCCGTGGGGGGAATAAAAGGCACTGAAGCTTTCTTT	CASSAVGGIKGTEAFF
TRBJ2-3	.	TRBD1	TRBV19	TGTGCCAGTAGTCGCGGACAGGGTTCGAGAGATACGCAGTATTTT	CASSRGQGSRDTQYF
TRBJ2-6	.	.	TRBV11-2	TGTGCCAGCAGCCCCAGTCTCAACGTCCTGACTTTC	CASSPSLNVLTF
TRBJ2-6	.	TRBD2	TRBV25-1	TGTGCCAGCAGGGGGACTAGTTACTCTGGGGCCAACGTCCTGACTTTC	CASRGTSYSGANVLTF
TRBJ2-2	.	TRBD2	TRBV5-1	TGCGCCAGCAGCAACAATGGGGGGGCCGGGGAGCTGTTTTTT	CASSNNGGAGELFF
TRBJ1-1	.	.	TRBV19	TGTGCCAGTAGTATTGGCCAGGGGATTCAGAACACTGAAGCTTTCTTT	CASSIGQGIQNTEAFF
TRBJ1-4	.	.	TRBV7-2	TGTGCCAGCAGCTTAGGGAGGGACGAGAAACTGTTTTTT	CASSLGRDEKLFF
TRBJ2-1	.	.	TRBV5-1	TGCGCCAGCAGCTTGGCCGGGCTAGTGGAGGTCGATGAGCAGTTCTTC	CASSLAGLVEVDEQFF
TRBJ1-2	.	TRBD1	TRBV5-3	TGTGCCAGAAGACCGACAGGGTCTAACTATGGCTACACCTTC	CARRPTGSNYGYTF
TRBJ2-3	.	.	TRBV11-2	TGTGCCAGCAGCCCTAGCACAGATACGCAGTATTTT	CASSPSTDTQYF
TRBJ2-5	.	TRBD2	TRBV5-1	TGCGCCAGCAGCCTGGGGCCGGGGACTAGCGGGAGAGCGGGGGAGACCCAGTACTTC	CASSLGPGTSGRAGETQYF
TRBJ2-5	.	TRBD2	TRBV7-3	TGTGCCAGCAGCCCAGGTTCGCGGGGGGGCCAAGAGACCCAGTACTTC	CASSPGSRGGQETQYF
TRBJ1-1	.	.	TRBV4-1	TGCGCCAGCAGCCAAGACCCCGGGGGGGGCACTGAAGCTTTCTTT	CASSQDPGGGTEAFF
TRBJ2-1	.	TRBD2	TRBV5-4	TGTGCCAGCAGCTTGGCGGGACTAGCGGGAGTGGATGAGCAGTTCTTC	CASSLAGLAGVDEQFF
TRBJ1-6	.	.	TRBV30	TGTGCCTGGAGTGCGACAGGACCTGATAATTCACCCCTCCACTTT	CAWSATGPDNSPLHF
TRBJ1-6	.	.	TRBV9	TGTGCCAGCAGCGCACGGGAGGGTTTTGGTTCACCCCTCCACTTT	CASSAREGFGSPLHF
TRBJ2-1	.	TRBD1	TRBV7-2	TGTGCCAGCAGCAAGCCCGGGACAGGGCACAATGAGCAGTTCTTC	CASSKPGTGHNEQFF
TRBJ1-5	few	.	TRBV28	TGTGCCAGCAGTTCCAGAGGAAATCAGCCCCAGCATTTT	CASSSRGNQPQHF
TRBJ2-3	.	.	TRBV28	TGTGCCAGCAGCTCTATTAGCGGCACAGATACGCAGTATTTT	CASSSISGTDTQYF
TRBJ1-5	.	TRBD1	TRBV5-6	TGTGCCAGCAGCCGGGACAGGGGGCTGCCCCAGCATTTT	CASSRDRGLPQHF
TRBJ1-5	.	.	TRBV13	TGTGCCAGCAGCTTAGGGCAGGGGAATCAGCCCCAGCATTTT	CASSLGQGNQPQHF
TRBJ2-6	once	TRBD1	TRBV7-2	TGTGCCAGCAGCCGGACAGGCTCTGGGGCCAACGTCCTGACTTTC	CASSRTGSGANVLTF
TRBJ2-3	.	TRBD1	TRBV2	TGTGCCAGCAGGACCGGGACAGTCAACACAGATACGCAGTATTTT	CASRTGTVNTDTQYF
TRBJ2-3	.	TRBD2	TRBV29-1	TGCAGCGTTCTAATGGCGGGAGGGTCGGATACGCAGTATTTT	CSVLMAGGSDTQYF
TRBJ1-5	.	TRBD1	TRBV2	TGTGCCAGCGGATACGGGACAGGGGGACATAGCAATCAGCCCCAGCATTTT	CASGYGTGGHSNQPQHF
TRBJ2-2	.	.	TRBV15	TGTGCCACCAGCAGAGATCGCGATTTCTGGTCGCTAGATCGGACCGGGGAGCTGTTTTTT	CATSRDRDFWSLDRTGELFF
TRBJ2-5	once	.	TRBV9	TGTGCCAGCAGCGTAGAATCCGAGGAGACCCAGTACTTC	CASSVESEETQYF
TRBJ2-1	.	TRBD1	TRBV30	TGTGCCTGGAGACTGAGTCCGGGACAGGGTGGGAAGCAGTTCTTC	CAWRLSPGQGGKQFF
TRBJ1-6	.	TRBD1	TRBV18	TGTGCCAGCTCACCGCTCCGGGACAGTGATTCACCCCTCCACTTT	CASSPLRDSDSPLHF
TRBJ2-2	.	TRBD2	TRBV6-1	TGTGCCAGCAGTGAAATTACTAGCGGGATAAGGTCGAACACCGGGGAGCTGTTTTTT	CASSEITSGIRSNTGELFF
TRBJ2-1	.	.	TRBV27	TGTGCCAGCAGTTTGTCCCGGAGCAGACCTTATGAGCAGTTCTTC	CASSLSRSRPYEQFF
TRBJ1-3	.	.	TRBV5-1	TGCGCCAGCAGTCTACAGCCAAGTCCTGGAAACACCATATATTTT	CASSLQPSPGNTIYF
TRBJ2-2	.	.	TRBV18	TGTGCCAGCTCGGCGAAGCGGGCACCCGGGGAGCTGTTTTTT	CASSAKRAPGELFF
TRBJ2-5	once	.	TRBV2	TGTGCCAGCGCCGGGCGAGCGGTGCCGGCCCCAGAGACCCAGTACTTC	CASAGRAVPAPETQYF
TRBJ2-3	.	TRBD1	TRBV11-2	TGTGCCAGCAGCCCTGACAGGGGGCAGAATACGCAGTATTTT	CASSPDRGQNTQYF
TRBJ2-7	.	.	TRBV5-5	TGTGCCAGCAGCCCCGGCAGTGGGGCTTACGAGCAGTACTTC	CASSPGSGAYEQYF
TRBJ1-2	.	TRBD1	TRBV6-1	TGTGCCAGCAGTGCGCCGGGACAGGGGAACTATGGCTACACCTTC	CASSAPGQGNYGYTF
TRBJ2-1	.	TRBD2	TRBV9	TGTGCCAGCAGCGTGCGCGTAGCGGGGCGTAATGAGCAGTTCTTC	CASSVRVAGRNEQFF
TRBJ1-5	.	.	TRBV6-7	TGTGCCAGCAGGGAATGGTTGACAGGCCCTTTGGGAAATCAGCCCCAGCATTTT	CASREWLTGPLGNQPQHF
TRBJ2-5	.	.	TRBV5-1	TGCGCCAGCAGCTATGACAGGGGAGGGGAGACCCAGTACTTC	CASSYDRGGETQYF